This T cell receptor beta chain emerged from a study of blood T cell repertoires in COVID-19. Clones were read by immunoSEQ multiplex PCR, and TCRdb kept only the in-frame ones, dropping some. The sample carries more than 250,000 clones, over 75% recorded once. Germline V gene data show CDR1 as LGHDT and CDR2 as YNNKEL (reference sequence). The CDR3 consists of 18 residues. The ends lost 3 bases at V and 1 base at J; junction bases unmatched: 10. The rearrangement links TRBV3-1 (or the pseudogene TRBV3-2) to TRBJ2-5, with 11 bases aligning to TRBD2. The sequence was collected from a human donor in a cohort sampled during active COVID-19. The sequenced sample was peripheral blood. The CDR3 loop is CASSQFSLAGGSQETQYF. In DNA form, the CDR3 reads TGTGCCAGCAGCCAGTTCTCGTTAGCGGGGGGGAGCCAAGAGACCCAGTACTTC.